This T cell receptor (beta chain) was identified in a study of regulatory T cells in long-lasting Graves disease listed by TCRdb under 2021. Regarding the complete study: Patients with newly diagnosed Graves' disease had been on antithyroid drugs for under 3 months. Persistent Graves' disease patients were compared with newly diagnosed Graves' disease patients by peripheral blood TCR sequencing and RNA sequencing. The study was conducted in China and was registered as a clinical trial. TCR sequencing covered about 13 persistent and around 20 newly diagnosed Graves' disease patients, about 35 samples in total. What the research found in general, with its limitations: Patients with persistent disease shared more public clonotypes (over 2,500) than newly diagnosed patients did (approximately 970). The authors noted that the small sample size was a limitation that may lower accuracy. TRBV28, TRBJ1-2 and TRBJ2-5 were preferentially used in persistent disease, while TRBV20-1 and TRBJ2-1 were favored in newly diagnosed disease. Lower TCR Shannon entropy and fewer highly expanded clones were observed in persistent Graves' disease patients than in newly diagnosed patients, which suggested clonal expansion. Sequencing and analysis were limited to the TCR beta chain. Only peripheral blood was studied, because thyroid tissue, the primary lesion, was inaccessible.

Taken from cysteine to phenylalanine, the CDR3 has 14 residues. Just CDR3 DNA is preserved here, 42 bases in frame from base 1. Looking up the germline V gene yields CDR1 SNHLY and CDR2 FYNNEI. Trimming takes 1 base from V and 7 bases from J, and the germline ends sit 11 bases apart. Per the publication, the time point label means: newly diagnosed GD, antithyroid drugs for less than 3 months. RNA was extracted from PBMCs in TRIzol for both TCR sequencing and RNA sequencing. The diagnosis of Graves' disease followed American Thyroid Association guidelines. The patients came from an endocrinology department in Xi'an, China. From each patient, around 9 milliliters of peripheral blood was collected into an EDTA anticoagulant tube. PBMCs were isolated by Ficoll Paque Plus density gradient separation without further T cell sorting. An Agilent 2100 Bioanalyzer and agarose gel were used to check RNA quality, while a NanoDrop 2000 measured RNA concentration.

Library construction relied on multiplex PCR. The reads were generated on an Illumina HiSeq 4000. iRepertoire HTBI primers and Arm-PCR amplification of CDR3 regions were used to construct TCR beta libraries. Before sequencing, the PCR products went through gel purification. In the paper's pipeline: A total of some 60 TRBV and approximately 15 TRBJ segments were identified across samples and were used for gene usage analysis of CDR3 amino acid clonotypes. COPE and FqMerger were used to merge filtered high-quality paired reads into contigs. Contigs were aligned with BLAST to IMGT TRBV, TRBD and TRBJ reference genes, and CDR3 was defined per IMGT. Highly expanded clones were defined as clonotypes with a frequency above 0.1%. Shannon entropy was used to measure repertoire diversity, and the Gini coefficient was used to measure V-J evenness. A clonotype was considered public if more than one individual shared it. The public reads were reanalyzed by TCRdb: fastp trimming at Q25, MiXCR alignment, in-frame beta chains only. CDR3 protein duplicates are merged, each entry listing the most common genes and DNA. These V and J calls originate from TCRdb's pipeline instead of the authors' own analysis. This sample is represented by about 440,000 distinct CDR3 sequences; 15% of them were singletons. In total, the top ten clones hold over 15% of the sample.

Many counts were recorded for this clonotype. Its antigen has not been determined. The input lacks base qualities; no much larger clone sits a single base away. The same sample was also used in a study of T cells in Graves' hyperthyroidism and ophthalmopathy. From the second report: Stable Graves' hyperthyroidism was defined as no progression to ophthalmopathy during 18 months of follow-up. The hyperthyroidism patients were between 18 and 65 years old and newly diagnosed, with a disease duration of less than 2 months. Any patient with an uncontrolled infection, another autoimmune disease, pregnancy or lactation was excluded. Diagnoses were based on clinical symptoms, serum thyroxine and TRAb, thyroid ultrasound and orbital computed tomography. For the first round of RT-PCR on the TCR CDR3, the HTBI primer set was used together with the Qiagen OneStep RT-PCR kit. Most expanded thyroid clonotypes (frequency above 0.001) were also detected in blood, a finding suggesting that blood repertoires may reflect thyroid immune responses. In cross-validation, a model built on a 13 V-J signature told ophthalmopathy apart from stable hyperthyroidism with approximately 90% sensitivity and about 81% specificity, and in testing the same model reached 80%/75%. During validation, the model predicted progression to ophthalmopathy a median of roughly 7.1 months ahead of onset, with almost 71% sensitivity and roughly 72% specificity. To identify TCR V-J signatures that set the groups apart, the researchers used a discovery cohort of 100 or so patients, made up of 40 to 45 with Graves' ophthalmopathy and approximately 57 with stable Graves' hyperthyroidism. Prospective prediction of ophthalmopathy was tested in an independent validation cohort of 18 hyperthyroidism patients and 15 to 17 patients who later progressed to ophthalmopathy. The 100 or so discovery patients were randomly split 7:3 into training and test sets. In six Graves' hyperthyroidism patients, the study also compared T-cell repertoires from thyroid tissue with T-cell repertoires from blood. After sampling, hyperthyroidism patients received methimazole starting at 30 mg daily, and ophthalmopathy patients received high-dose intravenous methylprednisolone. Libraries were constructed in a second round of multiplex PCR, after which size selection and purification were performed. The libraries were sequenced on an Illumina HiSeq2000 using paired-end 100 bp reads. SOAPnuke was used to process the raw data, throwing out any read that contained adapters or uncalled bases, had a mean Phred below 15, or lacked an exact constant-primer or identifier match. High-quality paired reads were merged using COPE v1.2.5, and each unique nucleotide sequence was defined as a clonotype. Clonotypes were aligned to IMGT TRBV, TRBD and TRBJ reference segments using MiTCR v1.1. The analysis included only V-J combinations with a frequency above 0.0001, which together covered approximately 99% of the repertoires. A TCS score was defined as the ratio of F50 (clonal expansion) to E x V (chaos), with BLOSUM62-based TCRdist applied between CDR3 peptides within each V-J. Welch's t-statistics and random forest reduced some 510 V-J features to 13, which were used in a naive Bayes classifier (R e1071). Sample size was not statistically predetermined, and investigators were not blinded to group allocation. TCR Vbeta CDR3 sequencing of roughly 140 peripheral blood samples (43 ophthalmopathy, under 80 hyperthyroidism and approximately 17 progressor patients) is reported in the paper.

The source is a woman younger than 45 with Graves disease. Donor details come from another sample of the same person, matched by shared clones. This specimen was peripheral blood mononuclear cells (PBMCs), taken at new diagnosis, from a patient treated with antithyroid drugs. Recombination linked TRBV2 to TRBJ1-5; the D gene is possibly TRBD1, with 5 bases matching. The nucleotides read TGTGCCAGCAGTGAAGGTGGGGGGACGCAGCCCCAGCATTTT. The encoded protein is CASSEGGGTQPQHF.